What follows describes a single T cell receptor beta chain. The data originate from a study of blood T cell repertoires in COVID-19. The overall study: Samples taken during acute and convalescent COVID-19 were collected in the United States, Italy and Spain. In each case, the material was cDNA or gDNA derived from T cells, B-cell-depleted T cells, or PBMCs.

Trimming pared 3 bases from V and 3 bases from J, leaving 13 bases between. Germline assignment: CDR1 KGHSH and CDR2 LQKENI. CDR3 size: 15 residues. In the original processing: Amplifying reference gene primers gave estimates of nucleated cell counts. Profiling relied on immunoSEQ multiplex PCR, and the TCRdb table lists in-frame clones only, not all of them. V, J and clone size derive from that table, while D and trimming were established from the DNA sequence. The sample carries roughly 80,000 clones, roughly 80% recorded once. This receptor was obtained from a human donor in a cohort sampled during active COVID-19. Sequenced material: peripheral blood. V gene TRBV18 combines with J gene TRBJ2-3; D is unclear. The chain's CDR3 is CASSPPSVGTDTQYF. CDR3 DNA: TGTGCCAGCTCACCTCCCAGCGTTGGTACAGATACGCAGTATTTT.